The 12 T cell receptor beta chains given below trace back to one sample, sequenced in a study of T-cell reconstitution after alpha-beta-depleted transplantation in children. For TCRbeta, the library was prepared with unique molecular identifiers. One entry per CDR3 protein, called by TCRdb with MiXCR from the PCR reads. The sample lists about 690,000 distinct CDR3 sequences, around 16% occurring once. The sample was PBMCs from the stem cell graft donor, taken from the stem cell graft. The receptors shown here come from a human donor who donated a stem cell graft to a child with acute myeloid leukemia.

The chain employs TRBV20-1 and TRBJ1-4; D possibly corresponds to TRBD1 (5 bases). Germline values: CDR1 DFQATT, CDR2 SNEGSKA (reference sequence). The CDR3 is 14 amino acids. V was cut by 5 bases and J by 5 bases, with 15 bases left in between. Here the CDR3 DNA reads TGCAGTGCTCCCAACTTGGGGGGAAATGAAAAACTGTTTTTT. Its translation is CSAPNLGGNEKLFF.

The gene calls are TRBV7-9 and TRBJ2-7, with a weak D call TRBD1 (6 bases). V gave up 5 bases and J gave up 2 bases, with 10 bases separating them. Per germline, CDR1 SEHNR and CDR2 FQNEAQ (reference sequence). CDR3 size: 13 residues. DNA for the CDR3: TGTGCCAGCAGCCAGGGACACCCCTACGAGCAGTACTTC. Translated: CASSQGHPYEQYF.

Many counts were recorded for this clonotype. The chain has TRBV12-5 and TRBJ2-2; D is unclear. Trimming took off 4 bases at V and 6 bases at J, with 6 bases between the two ends. The CDR3 runs to 12 residues. Germline V gives CDR1 LGHNT, CDR2 FRNRAP. The CDR3 here is CASGSRPGELFF. CDR3 nucleotides: TGTGCTAGTGGTTCAAGACCCGGGGAGCTGTTTTTT.

This chain uses TRBV27 with TRBJ2-7; 7 bases match TRBD1. With 3 bases clipped from V and 2 bases from J, the junction kept 4 bases outside the gene matches. Germline loops: CDR1 MNHEY, CDR2 SMNVEV (reference sequence). There are 14 residues in the CDR3. DNA of the CDR3: TGTGCCAGCAGTTTGTCCGGGACAGCCTACGAGCAGTACGTC. Amino acids: CASSLSGTAYEQYV.

This clonotype was seen more than once but under ten times. The chain links TRBV7-9 to TRBJ2-5; the D gene is possibly TRBD1 (6 bases). The CDR3 consists of 14 residues. CDR1 is SEHNR, CDR2 FQNEAQ, per germline (reference sequence). V dropped 5 bases and J dropped 2 bases, with 12 bases sitting between them. The CDR3 DNA reads TGTGCCAGCAGCCCCGGACAGACTCAAGAGACCCAGTACTTC. It translates to CASSPGQTQETQYF.

This clonotype was seen many times. The rearrangement links TRBV20-1 to TRBJ2-5, with TRBD1 matching 8 bases. J was trimmed by 3 bases and V by 2 bases; bases with no gene match: 5. CDR3 size: 14 residues. Germline-derived CDR1 and CDR2 are DFQATT and SNEGSKA (reference sequence). The CDR3 sequence is CSARMTGVKETQYF. DNA of the CDR3: TGCAGTGCTAGAATGACAGGGGTGAAAGAGACCCAGTACTTC.

This clonotype was counted at least ten times. V usage is TRBV20-1 and J usage is TRBJ2-3; TRBD2 might be the D (7 bases). Germline lookup yields CDR1 DFQATT and CDR2 SNEGSKA (reference sequence). The V end was cut by 1 base, the J end by 2 bases, with 22 bases between. CDR3 length equals 18 residues. The CDR3, as DNA: TGCAGTGCTAGAGGGGGCGGGGGCGAGGTATTTTTCACAGATACGCAGTATTTT. Amino acid sequence: CSARGGGGEVFFTDTQYF.

This clonotype appeared many times. The chain employs TRBV29-1 and TRBJ1-2; D remains unclear. The V end lost 4 bases, the J end lost 1 base, and 7 bases lay between the germline ends. CDR3 length: 12 residues. Germline CDR1 SQVTM, CDR2 ANQGSEA. The CDR3 bases are TGCAGCGTTGCGGCGATTAACTATGGCTACACCTTC. It translates to CSVAAINYGYTF.

The rearrangement links TRBV7-2 to TRBJ2-1; 7 nucleotides agree with TRBD1. The CDR3 contains 15 residues. Germline V gives CDR1 SGHTA, CDR2 FQGNSA. V was clipped by 4 bases and J by 7 bases; unmatched bases: 10. The CDR3 DNA follows: TGTGCCAGCAGCTCAAACAGGGGATCTGAAAATGAGCAGTTCTTC. This gives the protein CASSSNRGSENEQFF.

The chain recombines TRBV12-3 or TRBV12-4 with TRBJ2-1, with D possibly called TRBD1 or TRBD2 (6 bases each). This CDR3 has 13 residues. Deletions cut 10 bases from V and 4 bases from J, with 14 bases between. DNA of the CDR3: TGTGCCATCGGGGGCCCCCTTTACAATGAGCAGTTCTTC. Translation gives CAIGGPLYNEQFF.

This clonotype was seen a handful of times. The CDR3 loop is CASSLSPNSLGGGDTDTQYF. CDR3 DNA sequence: TGTGCCAGCAGTTTATCTCCGAATAGCCTTGGCGGGGGGGACACAGATACGCAGTATTTT. The V gene is TRBV12-3 or TRBV12-4, the J gene TRBJ2-3; 9 bases line up with TRBD2. After removal of 2 bases from V and 2 bases from J, the junction contained 17 bases not matched to a gene. The CDR3 runs 20 residues.

This clonotype was seen ten or more times. The chain carries TRBV12-3 or TRBV12-4 and TRBJ2-5; 11 bases align to TRBD2. Trimming removed 5 bases from V and 1 base from J; junction bases left unmatched: 6. This CDR3 is 16 amino acids long. The CDR3 region is CASSPASGGRQETQYF. DNA for the CDR3: TGTGCCAGCAGTCCCGCTAGCGGGGGGCGCCAAGAGACCCAGTACTTC.